Listed below are T cell receptor beta chains from one sample, sequenced in a study of CD8 T cells in ankylosing spondylitis. One entry per CDR3 protein, called by TCRdb with MiXCR from the 5' RACE reads. This table has tens of thousands of distinct CDR3 sequences, just under 9% appearing once. Specimen: blood, either unsorted or a sorted T cell fraction (not recorded which). The receptor set was obtained from a male donor with ankylosing spondylitis. Each CDR3 is given with its conserved first and last residue.

v_call: TRBV7-9; j_call: TRBJ2-5; cdr3_aa: CASSNARTSRLETQYF
v_call: TRBV5-1; j_call: TRBJ2-1; cdr3_aa: CASSPGTTRELGNEQFF
v_call: TRBV12-5; j_call: TRBJ2-5; cdr3_aa: CASAPDSKEETQYF
v_call: TRBV24-1; j_call: TRBJ2-7; cdr3_aa: CATSEWDTYEQYF
v_call: TRBV15; j_call: TRBJ2-5; cdr3_aa: CATSREGLADQETQYF
v_call: TRBV27; j_call: TRBJ2-3; cdr3_aa: CASSFTRTSGREDTQYF
v_call: TRBV2; j_call: TRBJ2-7; cdr3_aa: CASSERRDTYEQYF
v_call: TRBV20-1; j_call: TRBJ2-1; cdr3_aa: CSAILAGGPYNEQFF
v_call: TRBV20-1; j_call: TRBJ2-2; cdr3_aa: CSASWTGLAGLNTGELFF
v_call: TRBV7-2; j_call: TRBJ1-1; cdr3_aa: CASSLAPQGYGNTEAFF
v_call: TRBV27; j_call: TRBJ2-1; cdr3_aa: CASSWGTGGTYNEQFF
v_call: TRBV10-3; j_call: TRBJ1-1; cdr3_aa: CATGQGEYTEAFF
v_call: TRBV6-4; j_call: TRBJ2-3; cdr3_aa: CASSDQTETDTQYF
v_call: TRBV7-9; j_call: TRBJ1-1; cdr3_aa: CASSATRGTTMNTEAFF
v_call: TRBV29-1; j_call: TRBJ2-3; cdr3_aa: CSVLGGGEVSTDTQYF
v_call: TRBV6-5; j_call: TRBJ2-1; cdr3_aa: CASSLAGIAYNEQFF
v_call: TRBV20-1; j_call: TRBJ1-4; cdr3_aa: CSARGLATNEKLFF
v_call: TRBV7-9; j_call: TRBJ1-1; cdr3_aa: CASRPGQDHMNTEAFF
v_call: TRBV15; j_call: TRBJ2-2; cdr3_aa: CATSAPLGGELFF
v_call: TRBV27; j_call: TRBJ1-2; cdr3_aa: CASSPLPDSTYGYTF
v_call: TRBV15; j_call: TRBJ2-7; cdr3_aa: CATSRVSSPLYEQYF
v_call: TRBV5-1; j_call: TRBJ2-7; cdr3_aa: CASSFSPPNEQYF
v_call: TRBV20-1; j_call: TRBJ2-1; cdr3_aa: CSARETLGASSYNEQFF
v_call: TRBV16; j_call: TRBJ2-2; cdr3_aa: CASSRTGELFF
v_call: TRBV5-6; j_call: TRBJ2-7; cdr3_aa: CASSLATSGQYEQYF
v_call: TRBV5-1; j_call: TRBJ2-3; cdr3_aa: CASSLGLAVNTDTQYF
v_call: TRBV2; j_call: TRBJ2-3; cdr3_aa: CASWVSSGSDITDTQYF
v_call: TRBV7-8; j_call: TRBJ1-1; cdr3_aa: CASSYPFLAEAFF
v_call: TRBV6-1; j_call: TRBJ2-1; cdr3_aa: CASTLGGTYNEQFF
v_call: TRBV5-5; j_call: TRBJ1-5; cdr3_aa: CASQGQDRENQPQHF
v_call: TRBV30; j_call: TRBJ1-5; cdr3_aa: CAWSVGNSNQPQHF